Listed below are T cell receptor beta chains from one sample, sequenced in a study of shared clonotypes between healthy human individuals. TCRdb's copy holds only in-frame clones and misses some; the assay was immunoSEQ multiplex PCR. The repertoire includes just over 2,000,000 clones, about 95% of them detected once, and around 1.1% sits in the top ten. What was sequenced was naive CD8+ T cells sorted from blood. The receptors were sampled from a man aged 18 to 29 in good health. Each CDR3 is given with its conserved first and last residue. The order of the fields is V gene, J gene, CDR3 protein.

v_gene: TRBV7-9
j_gene: TRBJ2-2
CDR3aa: CASSLAGVNTGELFF

v_gene: TRBV11-2
j_gene: TRBJ2-7
CDR3aa: CASSLDNFSYEQYF

v_gene: TRBV6-5
j_gene: TRBJ2-1
CDR3aa: CASSYSIGPRNEQFF

v_gene: TRBV4-1
j_gene: TRBJ2-2
CDR3aa: CASRPGGGERELFF

v_gene: TRBV5-1
j_gene: TRBJ2-7
CDR3aa: CASSLEQGTSYEQYF

v_gene: TRBV4-1
j_gene: TRBJ1-2
CDR3aa: CASSQGTLSNYGYTF

v_gene: TRBV5-6
j_gene: TRBJ1-5
CDR3aa: CASSEGANQPQHF

v_gene: TRBV25-1
j_gene: TRBJ2-2
CDR3aa: CASSTYTGELFF

v_gene: TRBV5-1
j_gene: TRBJ2-3
CDR3aa: CASSLALAGPLDTQYF

v_gene: TRBV30
j_gene: TRBJ1-3
CDR3aa: CAWSLGASGNTIYF

v_gene: TRBV28
j_gene: TRBJ2-5
CDR3aa: CASSSLPGRTQETQYF

v_gene: TRBV11-2
j_gene: TRBJ1-5
CDR3aa: CASSLRAEGNQPQHF

v_gene: TRBV6-5
j_gene: TRBJ2-7
CDR3aa: CASTGGRGRQYF

v_gene: TRBV19
j_gene: TRBJ2-7
CDR3aa: CASTKQEAYEQYF

v_gene: TRBV6-5
j_gene: TRBJ1-4
CDR3aa: CASSPDGPYEKLFF

v_gene: TRBV30
j_gene: TRBJ2-1
CDR3aa: CAWSVRSGSPYNEQFF

v_gene: TRBV7-2
j_gene: TRBJ2-3
CDR3aa: CASSSPSLAGSTDTQYF

v_gene: TRBV28
j_gene: TRBJ1-6
CDR3aa: CATKIVEASPLHF

v_gene: TRBV5-1
j_gene: TRBJ2-7
CDR3aa: CASRQLGQNYEQYF

v_gene: TRBV27
j_gene: TRBJ2-5
CDR3aa: CASSWGRQETQYF

v_gene: TRBV7-6
j_gene: TRBJ2-1
CDR3aa: CASSSGGSPTYNEQFF

v_gene: TRBV5-1
j_gene: TRBJ2-7
CDR3aa: CASSDLTGSSYEQYF

v_gene: TRBV6-1
j_gene: TRBJ1-3
CDR3aa: CASSESPGVQYTIYF

v_gene: TRBV10-1
j_gene: TRBJ2-7
CDR3aa: CASSESRGAVFYEQYF

v_gene: TRBV2
j_gene: TRBJ2-7
CDR3aa: CARSSRGTKDEQYF

v_gene: TRBV28
j_gene: TRBJ1-4
CDR3aa: CAGRDSPNEKLFF